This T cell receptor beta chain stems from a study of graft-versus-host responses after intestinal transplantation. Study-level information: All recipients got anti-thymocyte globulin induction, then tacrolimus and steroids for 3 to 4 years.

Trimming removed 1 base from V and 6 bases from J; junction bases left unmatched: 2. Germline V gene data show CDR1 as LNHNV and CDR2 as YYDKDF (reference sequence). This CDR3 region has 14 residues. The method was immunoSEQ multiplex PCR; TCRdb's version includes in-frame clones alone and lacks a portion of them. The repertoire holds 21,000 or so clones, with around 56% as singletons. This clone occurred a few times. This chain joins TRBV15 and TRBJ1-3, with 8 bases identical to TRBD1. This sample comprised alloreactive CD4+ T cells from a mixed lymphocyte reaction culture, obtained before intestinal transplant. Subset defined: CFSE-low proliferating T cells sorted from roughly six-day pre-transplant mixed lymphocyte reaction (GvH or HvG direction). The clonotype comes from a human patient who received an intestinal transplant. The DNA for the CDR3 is TGTGCCACCAGCAGAGGGACAGGGACAAACACCATATATTTT. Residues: CATSRGTGTNTIYF.